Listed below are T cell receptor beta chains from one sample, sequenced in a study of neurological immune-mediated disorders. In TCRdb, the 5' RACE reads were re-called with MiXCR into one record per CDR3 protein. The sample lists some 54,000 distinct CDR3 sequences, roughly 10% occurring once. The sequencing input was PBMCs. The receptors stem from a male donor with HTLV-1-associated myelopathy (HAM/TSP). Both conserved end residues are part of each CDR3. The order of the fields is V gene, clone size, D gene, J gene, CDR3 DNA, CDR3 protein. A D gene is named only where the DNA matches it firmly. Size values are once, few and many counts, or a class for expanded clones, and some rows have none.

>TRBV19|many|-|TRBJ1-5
TGTGCCAGTAGCTTGGGGGGAACCCAGCATTTT
CASSLGGTQHF
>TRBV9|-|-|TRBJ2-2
TGTACCAGCAGCCTAAACCCGTACACCTGGGAGCTGTTTTTT
CTSSLNPYTWELFF
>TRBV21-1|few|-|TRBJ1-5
TGTGCCAGCAGCCGGCGTAGCGGACCCCATAATAGCAATCAGCCCCAGCATTTT
CASSRRSGPHNSNQPQHF
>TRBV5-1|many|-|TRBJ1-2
TGCGCCAGCACCCCTGGGAAAACAGGGAACTACACCTTC
CASTPGKTGNYTF
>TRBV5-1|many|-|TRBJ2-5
TGCGCCAGCGGGGAGCAGCAAGAGACCCAGTACTTC
CASGEQQETQYF
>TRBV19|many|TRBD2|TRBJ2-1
TGTGCCAGCCAAACCCTAGCGGGGGAACACAATGAGCAGTTCTTC
CASQTLAGEHNEQFF
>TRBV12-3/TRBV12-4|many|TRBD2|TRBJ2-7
TGTGCCAGCAGTAACTCCGGCGGGGGGGCCTTCCACGAGCAGTACTTC
CASSNSGGGAFHEQYF
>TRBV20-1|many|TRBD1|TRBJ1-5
TGCAGTGCTGGGGACAGGGGGATTCAGCCCCAGCATTTT
CSAGDRGIQPQHF
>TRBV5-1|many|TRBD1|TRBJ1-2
TGCGCCAGCAGCGAGAACCCAGGACAGGGGGTTGGCTATGGCTACACCTTC
CASSENPGQGVGYGYTF
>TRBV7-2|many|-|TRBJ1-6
TGTGCCAGCAGCCTTCGCAGGGAAGGGTCACCCCTCCACTTT
CASSLRREGSPLHF
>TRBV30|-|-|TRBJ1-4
TGTGCCTGGAAATCGGAGAACCTAGGGGAAAAACTGTTTTTT
CAWKSENLGEKLFF
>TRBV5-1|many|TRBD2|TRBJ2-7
TGCGCCAGCAGCTGGTCGGGACTACCTTCAGGAGAGCAGTACTTC
CASSWSGLPSGEQYF
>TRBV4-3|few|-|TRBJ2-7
TGCGCCAGCAGCCAAGACGGCACCCGGGGTAGGGAGCAGTACTTC
CASSQDGTRGREQYF
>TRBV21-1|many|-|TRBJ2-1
TGTGCCAGCAGCCGTAGAAAGTACAGGGTGGGAGGGCCTGACTACAATGAGCAGTTCTTC
CASSRRKYRVGGPDYNEQFF
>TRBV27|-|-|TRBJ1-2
TGTGCCAGCAGTCCTAGTAGGCTAGGGTATGGCTACACCTTC
CASSPSRLGYGYTF
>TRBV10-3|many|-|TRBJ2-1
TGTGCCATCAGTGAGTCGACCAGCGGCTATGAGCAGTTCTTC
CAISESTSGYEQFF
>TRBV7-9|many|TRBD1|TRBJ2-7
TGTGCCAGCAGCTTAGAGGGGGCCCGCGAGCAGTACTTC
CASSLEGAREQYF
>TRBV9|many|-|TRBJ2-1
TGTGCCAGCAGCGTAGAAGCTCAATTTAGCTCCTACAATGAGCAGTTCTTC
CASSVEAQFSSYNEQFF
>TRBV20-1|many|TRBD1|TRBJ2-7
TGCAGTGCCGAACGGGACAGGGGAAACTACGAGCAGTACTTC
CSAERDRGNYEQYF
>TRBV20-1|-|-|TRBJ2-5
TGCAGTGCTAGTACCCCTCATGGGGACCAGTACTTC
CSASTPHGDQYF
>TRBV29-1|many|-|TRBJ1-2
TGCAGCGTAATGGGACACCAAAACTATGGCTACACCTTC
CSVMGHQNYGYTF
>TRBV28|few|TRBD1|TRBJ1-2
TGTGCCAGCAGTTCCCGGGACAGGGCGGTCTATGGCTACACCTTC
CASSSRDRAVYGYTF
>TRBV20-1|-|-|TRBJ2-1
TGCAGTGTAATACAGTCCCCCTCCGACAATGAGCAGTTCTTC
CSVIQSPSDNEQFF
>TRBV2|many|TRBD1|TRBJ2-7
TGTGCCAGCATCCTTGGACAGGGACGCTCCGAGCAGTACTTC
CASILGQGRSEQYF
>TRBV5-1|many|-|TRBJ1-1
TGCGCCAGCAGTATGCGGCGGGGAGATACTGAAGCTTTCTTT
CASSMRRGDTEAFF
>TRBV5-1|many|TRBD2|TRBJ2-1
TGCGCCAGCAGCTTGGCATCGGGTGCTAGCGGGGGGGCCGGGGACAATGAGCAGTTCTTC
CASSLASGASGGAGDNEQFF
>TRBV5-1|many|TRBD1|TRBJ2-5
TGCGCCAGCAGCTTGGCCCGACAGGGCAGGAACCAAGAGACCCAGTACTTC
CASSLARQGRNQETQYF
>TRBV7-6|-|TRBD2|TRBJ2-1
TGTGCCAGCAGCTTATTTAGCGGGGGACCATTCCTTGTCAAGCAGTTCTTC
CASSLFSGGPFLVKQFF
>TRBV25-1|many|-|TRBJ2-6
TGTGCCAGCAGTGAATATACGGGCTCTGGGGCCAACGTCCTGACTTTC
CASSEYTGSGANVLTF
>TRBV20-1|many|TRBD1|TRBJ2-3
TGCAGTGCTCGGACAGGGGGCACAGATACGCAGTATTTT
CSARTGGTDTQYF
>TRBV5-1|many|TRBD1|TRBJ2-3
TGCGCCACCAAGGACAGGGAGTATCAAGATACGCAGTATTTT
CATKDREYQDTQYF
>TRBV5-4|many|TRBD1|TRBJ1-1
TGTGCCAGCAGCCAGGAGGACAGGGGGATCGTAGCTGAAGCTTTCTTT
CASSQEDRGIVAEAFF
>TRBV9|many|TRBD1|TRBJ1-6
TGTGCCAGCAGCTCACGACAGGGATATTCACCCCTCCACTTT
CASSSRQGYSPLHF
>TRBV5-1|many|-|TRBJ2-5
TGCGCCAGCAGCGTGCAGGGGGGGGAAGAGACCCAGTACTTC
CASSVQGGEETQYF
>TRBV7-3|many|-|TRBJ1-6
TGTGCCAGCAGCTTAAGGGGGAGTAATTCACCCCTCCACTTT
CASSLRGSNSPLHF
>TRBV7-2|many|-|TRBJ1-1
TGTGCCAGCAGCTCGCGGGGACGGCTATACGAAGCTTTCTTT
CASSSRGRLYEAFF
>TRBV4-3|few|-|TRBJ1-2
TGCGCCAGCAGCCAAAACCGGGGTTATGGCTACACCTTC
CASSQNRGYGYTF
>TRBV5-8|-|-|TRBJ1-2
-
CASSFYICTLPVGGDYGYTF
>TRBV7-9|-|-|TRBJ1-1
TGTGCCAGCAGCCCAATGATGGGTGTGACTGAAGCTTTCTTT
CASSPMMGVTEAFF
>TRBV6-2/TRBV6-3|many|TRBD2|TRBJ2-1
TGTGCCAGCAGTGGGCTCTCTAGCGGGGGGTACAATGAGCAGTTCTTC
CASSGLSSGGYNEQFF
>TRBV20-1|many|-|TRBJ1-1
TGCAGTGCCCCGTTCGGGGGCGGGAGCACTGAAGCTTTCTTT
CSAPFGGGSTEAFF
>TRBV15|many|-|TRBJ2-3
TGTGCCACCAGCAGACCAACAGATACGCAGTATTTT
CATSRPTDTQYF
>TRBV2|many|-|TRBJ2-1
TGTGCCAGGGGCATAGCGACGAAATTGAATGAGCAGTTCTTC
CARGIATKLNEQFF
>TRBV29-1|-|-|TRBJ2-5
TGCAGCGTTGAAGGGCAGAAAGAGACCCAGTACTTC
CSVEGQKETQYF
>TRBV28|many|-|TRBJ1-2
TGTGCCAGCAGTTTACAGCTTGGCTACACCTTC
CASSLQLGYTF
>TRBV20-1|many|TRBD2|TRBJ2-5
TGCAGTGCTACGACTAGCGGCGGGGAGACCCAGTACTTC
CSATTSGGETQYF
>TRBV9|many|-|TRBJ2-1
TGTGCCAGCAGCCCGCGGGGGCCCAGCGGGAATGAGCAGTTCTTC
CASSPRGPSGNEQFF
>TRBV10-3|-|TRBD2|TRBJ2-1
TGTGCCATCAGTGAGTCCCCGGGGAGGGGCGGTGAGCAGTTCTTC
CAISESPGRGGEQFF
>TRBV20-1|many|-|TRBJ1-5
TGCAGTGCTAGTCGGACAAATAGCAATCAGCCCCAGCATTTT
CSASRTNSNQPQHF
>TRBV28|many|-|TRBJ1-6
TGTGCCAGCAGTTTTGGACCCGAGTATAATTCACCCCTCCACTTT
CASSFGPEYNSPLHF
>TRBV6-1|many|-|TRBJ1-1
TGTGCCAGCAGTGAAACCCCCCGAGGGAACACTGAAGCTTTCTTT
CASSETPRGNTEAFF
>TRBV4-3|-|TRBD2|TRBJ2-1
TGCGCCAGCAGCCAAGTACTAGCGGGGACCTGGAATGAGCAGTTCTTC
CASSQVLAGTWNEQFF
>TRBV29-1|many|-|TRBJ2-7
TGCAGCGTTGTGGGCCTGGCGTCAACTGGCTCCTACGAGCAGTACTTC
CSVVGLASTGSYEQYF
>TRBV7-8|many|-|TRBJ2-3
TGTGCCAGCAGCTTAGACGCCGGGACTAGCACAGATACGCAGTATTTT
CASSLDAGTSTDTQYF
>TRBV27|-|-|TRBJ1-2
TGTGCCAACAGTTTTTTGCTGAAGGGCAGATCTAACTATGGCTACACCTTC
CANSFLLKGRSNYGYTF
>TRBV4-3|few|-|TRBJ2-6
TGCGCCAGCGCGGTAGGCCCCTCTGGGGCCAACGTCCTGACTTTC
CASAVGPSGANVLTF
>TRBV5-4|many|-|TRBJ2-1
TGTGCCAGCAGCTTCGACTCCTACAATGAGCAGTTCTTC
CASSFDSYNEQFF